This T cell receptor beta chain stems from a study of blood T cells in healthy people across ages (dated by TCRdb to between 2014 and 2017). Context from the whole study: In model experiments, template switching captured roughly one uniquely barcoded TCR beta cDNA molecule for every two T cells. Using deep sequencing normalized with unique cDNA molecular identifiers, the study measured how TCR beta repertoire diversity changes with age. Donors were grouped into four age groups: young (average approximately 16 years), middle-aged (about 40), aged (around 60) and long-lived (about 90). Two additional independent replicas of 1 million unique cDNA reads from the same blood draw were analyzed for two donors (one aged 18 to 29 and one aged 80 or older). To avoid experimental bias, donors of different ages were spread randomly across the sequencing lanes. Study-wide conclusions, independent of this receptor: Compared with the aged group, the long-lived group had more naive CD4+ T cells, fewer expanded clones and increased TCR diversity, a pattern suggesting age selection. Observed TCR beta diversity per million T cells fell roughly linearly with age, and a significant reduction was already apparent by age approximately 41. A strong correlation was found between observed TCR beta diversity and the percentage of naive T cells measured by flow cytometry. Estimates of total diversity based on one million sequenced T cells were considered lower bounds and underestimates. Donor CMV infection status was unknown, potentially confounding age-related changes in expanded clonotypes. Since profiling was done on bulk unsorted PBMCs, naive and antigen-experienced compartments could not be conclusively compared.

Library generation was performed with 5' RACE. The reads were generated on an Illumina HiSeq 2500. A second about 7 to 11 cycle PCR used a sample-barcoded 5' primer and a J-beta primer mix. A template-switch 5' adaptor carrying 12 random nucleotides introduced a unique molecular identifier onto each TCR beta cDNA molecule. Each sample yielded at least 2.5 million CDR3-containing paired-end reads. The Mint cDNA synthesis kit, primed by a TRBC-specific oligonucleotide, was used to synthesize first-strand cDNA from all RNA. Following uracil-DNA glycosylase treatment, a first 18-cycle PCR with universal primers M1SS and BC2_uni_R was performed on all cDNA. Concerning the study's data processing: For normalization, 1 million high-quality reads were randomly selected from each sample, with every read carrying a distinct molecular identifier. Instead of being binned into consensus sequences, reads with shared molecular identifiers were discarded. MiTCR, set to a Q25 quality threshold and the strictest error-elimination algorithm, was used for CDR3 identification, clonotype clustering and error correction. A nonparametric unseen species model using Euler transformation provided a lower-bound estimate of total TCR beta diversity. The public reads were reprocessed in TCRdb via fastp at Q25 and MiXCR, keeping in-frame beta chains. Each entry is one CDR3 protein sequence, shown with its most common DNA and genes. These V and J calls originate from TCRdb's pipeline instead of the authors' own analysis. This sample lists fewer than 2,000,000 distinct CDR3 sequences; around 36% were detected once. 11% of the sample is taken by the ten largest.

Donors were a few dozen systemically healthy Caucasian individuals from Russia aged roughly 6 to 100 years. About 9.8 milliliters of peripheral blood were drawn from each donor into EDTA-treated Vacutainer tubes. PBMCs were isolated by Ficoll-Paque density-gradient centrifugation, with at least 6.5 million obtained per sample. Total RNA was extracted from PBMCs with Trizol reagent, with at least 6 micrograms obtained per sample. The percentages of naive CD45RAhigh/CD27high T cells were determined by flow cytometry on a PBMC aliquot from every donor. CDR1 SGHTA and CDR2 FQGNSA are derived from the germline V gene. There are 15 amino acids in the CDR3, from cysteine to phenylalanine inclusive. Of all the DNA, just the CDR3 is kept, 45 bases in frame from base 1. At the junction V is shortened by 5 bases and J by 11 bases; bases outside the gene matches: 10. A remark on this clonotype: The antigen it binds to is not known. No base-level quality is on record; no much larger clone is a single base apart.

The sequence derives from a woman in her 30s in good health. The rearranged segments are TRBV7-2 and TRBJ2-1; a stretch of 12 junction bases matches TRBD2. The sample was blood. The nucleotides are TGTGCCAGCAGCCAGGGGGCCCTAGCGGGGGGGAAGCAGTTCTTC. It codes for CASSQGALAGGKQFF.